This T cell receptor (beta chain) is from a study of cytomegalovirus exposure and HLA in healthy donors. Study summary: Early released data had about 85 million unique TCRs, all coming from HLA-typed donors. Study-level points and caveats: The authors confirmed in vitro that three CMV-associated chains were specific for CMV antigens.

With regard to this clone: What it binds is not known.

The CDR3 is 14 residues long. The V end lost 6 bases, the J end lost 0 bases, and 12 bases lay between the germline ends. From germline, CDR1 is SGDLS and CDR2 YYNGEE. This PCR relied on a set of 60 Vbeta primers and 13 Jbeta primers. The method was immunoSEQ multiplex PCR; TCRdb's version includes in-frame clones alone and lacks a portion of them. The sample lists about 150,000 clones, around 74% occurring once. Specimen: PBMCs. V and J are TRBV9 and TRBJ1-1, with D possibly matching TRBD1 (5 bases). This sequence was found in a man aged 18-30 years in good health and CMV-seronegative. CDR3 sequence reads: CASTSTGVNTEAFF. CDR3 DNA sequence: TGTGCCAGCACCTCCACGGGGGTGAACACTGAAGCTTTCTTT. The full variable domain, in which reference TRBV9 and TRBJ1-1 provide the parts outside the CDR3, is DSGVTQTPKHLITATGQRVTLRCSPRSGDLSVYWYQQSLDQGLQFLIQYYNGEERAKGNILERFSAQQFPDLHSELNLSSLELGDSALYFCASTSTGVNTEAFFGQGTRLTVV.